This T cell receptor (beta chain) originates from a study of T cells after yellow fever vaccination. Whole-study context: Some fractions had low cell numbers, and these were prepared with SMART-Seq v4 Ultra Low Input.

5'RACE template switching added a universal primer site and UMIs to TCR cDNA. A single record per CDR3 protein comes from TCRdb applying MiXCR to the 5' RACE reads. The sample shows 450,000 to 600,000 distinct CDR3 sequences, around 17% of them seen only once. The CDR3 sequence is 16 residues long. Germline values: CDR1 ENHRY, CDR2 SYGVKD. J lost 0 bases, V lost 3 bases, and 5 bases had no gene match. The V and J genes are TRBV10-3 and TRBJ2-3, with 8 bases aligning to TRBD1. This receptor was identified in a man aged 18 to 35 who received the YFV17D yellow fever vaccine. This specimen was PBMCs, taken 5 days after the first yellow fever vaccination. This CDR3 reads CAISDRGRPSTDTQYF. CDR3 in DNA: TGTGCCATCAGTGACAGGGGGCGACCCAGCACAGATACGCAGTATTTT.